This T cell receptor (beta chain) was identified during a study of siplizumab effects on memory and regulatory T cells. Notes on this clone: Its target is not known.

Assayed TCR templates numbered about 90,000 for each sample. Clones were read by immunoSEQ multiplex PCR, and TCRdb kept only the in-frame ones, dropping some. Among fewer than 45,000 clones listed, 80% to 90% were seen once. This CDR3 comprises 13 residues. V was trimmed by 3 bases and J by 7 bases, leaving 12 bases between them. Germline V gives CDR1 KGHSH, CDR2 LQKENI. Study-level results: Mean Treg-derived proportions of mappable alloreactive CD4+ clones were less than 75% for siplizumab and 25% to 30% for controls. Proliferating Tregs taken from siplizumab cultures were not shown to have a confirmed suppressive function. Unstimulated naive T cells seemed to show more diversity than memory cells did, and they also seemed to be among the major contributors to the alloresponse.

Sequencing was carried out using naive CD4+ T cells sorted from blood. The receptor's source is a human donor in good health. The chain uses TRBV18 and TRBJ1-1, with D possibly matching TRBD1 (6 bases). The DNA of the CDR3 is TGTGCCAGCTCACCCCGGGGGGCCGGTGAAGCTTTCTTT. Translated: CASSPRGAGEAFF.